The next 32 T cell receptor beta chains were all read from a single sample in a study of shared clonotypes between healthy human individuals. The method was immunoSEQ multiplex PCR; TCRdb's version includes in-frame clones alone and lacks a portion of them. This sample has 2 million to 2.5 million clones, with 90% to 96% found just once. Sequences were obtained from naive CD4+ T cells sorted from blood. Subset given: CD45RA+ positively selected. These receptors originate from a young man in good health.

V gene TRBV29-1 combines with J gene TRBJ2-7; unclear D gene. Trimming took off 5 bases at V and 3 bases at J, with 11 bases between the two ends. From germline, CDR1 is SQVTM and CDR2 ANQGSEA. CDR3 length: 12 residues. CDR3 sequence reads: CSVSSQHYEQYF. The CDR3 nucleotides read TGCAGCGTTTCGTCGCAACACTACGAGCAGTACTTC.

The V and J genes are TRBV6-1 and TRBJ1-4, with 8 bases that match TRBD1. J lost 4 bases, V lost 5 bases, and 3 bases had no gene match. The V gene's germline CDR1 is MNHNS and CDR2 SASEGT. The CDR3 covers 14 residues. Here the CDR3 reads CASSLTGVNEKLFF. The CDR3 DNA sequence: TGTGCCAGCAGTTTGACAGGGGTTAATGAAAAACTGTTTTTT.

The chain recombines TRBV7-6 with TRBJ1-3; weak D call: TRBD1 (5 bases). From germline, CDR1 is SGHVS and CDR2 FNYEAQ. The CDR3 extends over 13 amino acids. Trimming shortened V by 10 bases and J by 0 bases, and 10 bases separated the two germline ends. CDR3 in DNA: TGTGCCACAACGGGACCCTCTGGAAACACCATATATTTT. Translation: CATTGPSGNTIYF.

The chain carries TRBV11-1 and TRBJ2-1; 7 bases agree with TRBD1. The CDR3 is made up of 14 amino acids. From germline, CDR1 is SGHAT and CDR2 FQDESV (reference sequence). Losses at the gene ends were 4 bases for V and 7 bases for J; bases not matched to a gene: 7. CDR3 nucleotides: TGTGCCAGCAGCTCCCGACAGGGTCGGAATGAGCAGTTCTTC. It yields the protein CASSSRQGRNEQFF. Variable domain in full (rest from reference TRBV11-1 and TRBJ2-1): EAEVAQSPRYKITEKSQAVAFWCDPISGHATLYWYRQILGQGPELLVQFQDESVVDDSQLPKDRFSAERLKGVDSTLKIQPAELGDSAMYLCASSSRQGRNEQFFGPGTRLTVL.

The V gene is TRBV19, the J gene TRBJ1-6; 8 positions agree with TRBD1. V lost 4 bases and J lost 7; bases outside the gene matches: 0. CDR1 LNHDA and CDR2 SQIVND come from the germline V gene (reference sequence). The CDR3 length is 13 residues. Here the CDR3 reads CASSTGGNSPLHF. The DNA of the CDR3 is TGTGCCAGTAGTACAGGGGGCAATTCACCCCTCCACTTT.

V and J are TRBV6-5 and TRBJ1-2; TRBD1 is a possible D gene (5 bases). CDR3 length equals 13 residues. Germline loops: CDR1 MNHEY, CDR2 SVGAGI. Trimming removed 7 bases from V and 4 bases from J, with 13 bases in between. The CDR3 DNA sequence: TGTGCCAGCAAAAGACAGACAAGCTATGGCTACACCTTC. Translating it yields CASKRQTSYGYTF.

CDR3 in amino acids: CASSLGRDTQYF. The CDR3 DNA sequence: TGTGCCAGTAGCCTAGGGAGAGATACGCAGTATTTT. The rearrangement joins TRBV19 to TRBJ2-3; TRBD2 is a possible D gene (5 bases). From germline, CDR1 is LNHDA and CDR2 SQIVND (reference sequence). The CDR3 consists of 12 residues. The V gene lost 6 bases and the J gene lost 5 bases, with 9 bases spanning the gap. Combining the CDR3 with reference TRBV19 and TRBJ2-3 gives the whole variable domain DGGITQSPKYLFRKEGQNVTLSCEQNLNHDAMYWYRQDPGQGLRLIYYSQIVNDFQKGDIAEGYSVSREKKESFPLTVTSAQKNPTAFYLCASSLGRDTQYFGPGTRLTVL.

V usage is TRBV7-2 and J usage is TRBJ2-4; TRBD1 might be the D (7 bases). The CDR3 runs to 16 residues. Trimming removed 1 base at V and 2 bases at J, with 12 bases between. Germline V CDR1 and CDR2: SGHTA, FQGNSA. The CDR3 here is CASSLEGGGPKNIQYF. The CDR3 bases are TGTGCCAGCAGCTTAGAAGGAGGGGGCCCCAAAAACATTCAGTACTTC.

The chain carries TRBV12-5 and TRBJ2-2; 10 bases are a match to TRBD2. V dropped 6 bases and J dropped 5; count of bases not matched to a gene: 12. The germline gives CDR1 LGHNT, CDR2 FRNRAP. This CDR3 has 17 amino acids. The CDR3 bases are TGTGCTAGTGGACTACTACTTCTAGCGGGAGAGACCGGGGAGCTGTTTTTT. Amino acids: CASGLLLLAGETGELFF.

The chain is built from TRBV14 and TRBJ1-1; D might be TRBD1 (5 bases). V dropped 4 bases and J dropped 7 bases, with 13 bases sitting between them. The CDR3 totals 13 residues. The germline CDR1 and CDR2 sequences are SGHDN and FVKESK. The CDR3 loop reads CASSLRQPFEAFF. For the CDR3, the DNA is TGTGCCAGCAGCCTCCGACAGCCATTTGAAGCTTTCTTT.

V is TRBV19 and J is TRBJ1-6; D is possibly TRBD1 (6 bases). This CDR3 contains 14 residues. CDR1 is LNHDA, CDR2 SQIVND, per germline (reference sequence). V lost 7 bases to trimming and J lost 9 bases, with 16 bases between them. CDR3 in DNA: TGTGCCAGTAAGGGGGGGGACCGTACTTCACCCCTCCACTTT. Translation gives CASKGGDRTSPLHF. Based on the CDR3 plus reference TRBV19 and TRBJ1-6, the full variable domain is DGGITQSPKYLFRKEGQNVTLSCEQNLNHDAMYWYRQDPGQGLRLIYYSQIVNDFQKGDIAEGYSVSREKKESFPLTVTSAQKNPTAFYLCASKGGDRTSPLHFGNGTRLTVT.

The J gene is TRBJ1-1, the V gene TRBV6-5; tentative D call: TRBD1 (6 bases). Trimming removed 4 bases at V and 11 bases at J, with 17 bases between. The CDR3 runs 13 residues. In germline, CDR1 is MNHEY, CDR2 SVGAGI. CDR3 nucleotide sequence: TGTGCCAGCAGTTCCCGGACAGCCGGGAGGGCTTTCTTT. This gives the protein CASSSRTAGRAFF.

The genes are TRBV4-1 and TRBJ2-7, with 12 bases lining up with TRBD2. This CDR3 region has 16 residues. Germline V gene sequence: CDR1 MGHRA, CDR2 YSYEKL. J gave up 9 bases and V 3 bases, and 12 bases lay outside the gene matches. CDR3 sequence (DNA): TGCGCCAGCAGCCAGGATCCTAGCGGGGGGGGGCTCCGGCAGTACTTC. Amino acids: CASSQDPSGGGLRQYF.

The chain is built from TRBV2 and TRBJ1-1; no reliable D call. The V end lost 5 bases, the J end lost 1 base, and 8 bases lay between the germline ends. The CDR3 sequence is 13 residues long. CDR1 and CDR2 from the germline V gene are SNHLY and FYNNEI. Here the CDR3 reads CASSQLRNTEAFF. CDR3 DNA: TGTGCCAGCAGTCAACTGAGGAACACTGAAGCTTTCTTT.

This chain links TRBV28 with TRBJ1-1; 8 bases match TRBD1. Germline trimming cut 6 bases from V and 5 bases from J; bases unmatched to any gene: 5. There are 13 residues in the CDR3. Germline-derived CDR1 and CDR2 are MDHEN and SYDVKM. CDR3 DNA: TGTGCCAGCAGCGACAGGGGAGGAACTGAAGCTTTCTTT. The encoded protein is CASSDRGGTEAFF.

This clone was detected only once. The gene calls are TRBV18 and TRBJ2-1, with D tentatively TRBD1 or TRBD2 (5 bases each). The V gene's germline CDR1 is KGHSH and CDR2 LQKENI. V was clipped by 5 bases and J by 5 bases, with 19 bases between them. The CDR3 is 16 residues long. The CDR3 region is CASSVLRDEHDNEQFF. DNA of the CDR3: TGTGCCAGCTCAGTCCTCCGGGACGAGCATGACAATGAGCAGTTCTTC.

This chain links TRBV5-1 with TRBJ1-2, with TRBD1 matching over 9 bases. The junction had 9 bases not matched to a gene; V was cut back by 0 bases and J by 6 bases. This CDR3 comprises 16 residues. The V gene's germline CDR1 is SGHRS and CDR2 YFSETQ. The CDR3 here is CASSLDRDRVLHGYTF. CDR3 nucleotides: TGCGCCAGCAGCTTGGACCGGGACAGGGTTCTCCATGGCTACACCTTC.

Here the CDR3 reads CASSLGGGRSYNEQFF. The CDR3 region has the DNA TGTGCCAGCAGCTTAGGGGGTGGGCGCTCCTACAATGAGCAGTTCTTC. The chain couples TRBV11-2 to TRBJ2-1; no definite D call. There are 16 residues in the CDR3. Germline V gene lookup returns CDR1 SGHAT and CDR2 FQNNGV. The ends were cut back, 1 base at V and 0 bases at J, with 10 bases in the middle.

Comments on this clone: Distinct nucleotide sequences in the sample also encode this CDR3. The chain uses TRBV30 and TRBJ2-7; D might be TRBD2 (6 bases). CDR1 is GTSNPN, CDR2 SVGIG, per germline (reference sequence). V gave up 0 bases and J gave up 0 bases, with 9 bases separating them. CDR3 length equals 14 residues. CDR3 DNA sequence: TGTGCCTGGAGTGTACTCGGGAGCTCCTACGAGCAGTACTTC. The encoded protein is CAWSVLGSSYEQYF.

V is TRBV6-6 and J is TRBJ1-2, with D possibly being TRBD1 (5 bases). Trimming pared 5 bases from V and 4 bases from J, leaving 11 bases between. Germline V CDR1 and CDR2: MNHNY, SVGAGI (reference sequence). This CDR3 is built from 13 residues. CDR3 protein: CASSGTGSYGYTF. As DNA, the CDR3 is TGTGCCAGCAGTGGGACCGGCAGCTATGGCTACACCTTC.

The chain links TRBV5-5 to TRBJ1-1; possible D gene TRBD1, 6 bases. This CDR3 region has 16 residues. V was clipped by 3 bases and J by 0 bases, with 15 bases between them. CDR1 is SGHKS, CDR2 YYEKEE, per germline (reference sequence). DNA of the CDR3: TGTGCCAGCAGCTCCACTACGTGGACAGTGAACACTGAAGCTTTCTTT. This encodes CASSSTTWTVNTEAFF.

The chain recombines TRBV5-1 with TRBJ1-1; 7 nucleotides align to TRBD1. V trimming: 3 bases; J trimming: 1 base; junction bases outside the gene matches: 6. In germline, CDR1 is SGHRS, CDR2 YFSETQ. CDR3 length equals 15 residues. CDR3 in amino acids: CASSSEGQQNTEAFF. The CDR3 DNA follows: TGCGCCAGCAGCTCGGAGGGACAGCAGAACACTGAAGCTTTCTTT.

V gene TRBV7-9 combines with J gene TRBJ1-5; TRBD1 might be the D (5 bases). V lost 0 bases and J lost 5, with 20 bases in between. The germline V gene encodes CDR1 SEHNR and CDR2 FQNEAQ (reference sequence). The CDR3 spans 18 residues. The CDR3 loop is CASSLAGPGPGGDQPQHF. In DNA form, the CDR3 reads TGTGCCAGCAGCTTAGCGGGTCCAGGGCCAGGAGGGGATCAGCCCCAGCATTTT.

This clone appeared once. The chain links TRBV5-1 to TRBJ2-3, with a possible D match to TRBD2 (6 bases). Germline assignment: CDR1 SGHRS and CDR2 YFSETQ. With 6 bases removed from V and 2 bases from J, the gap between germline ends came to 16 bases. This CDR3 contains 15 residues. This CDR3 reads CASTLPGGSTDTQYF. The CDR3, as DNA: TGCGCCAGCACCCTCCCAGGAGGGTCCACAGATACGCAGTATTTT.

The genes are TRBV6-1 and TRBJ2-7; maybe TRBD1 (6 bases). Germline CDR1 is MNHNS and CDR2 is SASEGT. This CDR3 contains 16 residues. Trimming left V 4 bases short and J 0 bases short, with 16 bases between. The CDR3 here is CASSGISGAFSYEQYF. For the CDR3, the DNA is TGTGCCAGCAGTGGTATTTCAGGGGCGTTCTCCTACGAGCAGTACTTC.

The chain carries TRBV25-1 and TRBJ1-3; weak D call: TRBD1 (6 bases). This CDR3 is built from 15 residues. V was pared by 5 bases and J by 2 bases, with 13 bases between. CDR1 is MGHDK, CDR2 SYGVNS, per germline. CDR3 sequence: CASSLAGAAGNTIYF. CDR3 coding DNA: TGTGCCAGCAGTTTGGCGGGGGCGGCTGGAAACACCATATATTTT.

The V gene is TRBV4-3, the J gene TRBJ2-7; D may be TRBD2 (6 bases). CDR1 and CDR2 from the germline V gene are LGHNA and YSLEER. The CDR3 extends over 16 amino acids. Trimming removed 0 bases at V and 5 bases at J, with 17 bases between. The CDR3 loop reads CASSQDLGSGSDEQYF. The CDR3 DNA sequence: TGCGCCAGCAGCCAAGATTTGGGTAGCGGCTCGGACGAGCAGTACTTC.

The rearrangement joins TRBV5-1 to TRBJ1-1; 7 positions match TRBD1. The V and J ends lost 5 bases and 0 bases, in that order; junction bases with no gene match: 10. Germline V lookup: CDR1 SGHRS, CDR2 YFSETQ. This CDR3 is built from 16 residues. The CDR3 loop reads CASRPAATGLNTEAFF. In nucleotides, the CDR3 is TGCGCCAGCAGACCGGCGGCGACAGGGTTGAACACTGAAGCTTTCTTT.

This chain joins TRBV19 and TRBJ2-3; the match to TRBD2 covers 8 bases. Germline CDR1 and CDR2: LNHDA and SQIVND (reference sequence). The CDR3 length is 14 residues. The V and J ends lost 4 bases and 0 bases, in that order; junction bases with no gene match: 0. The CDR3: CASSTSGSTDTQYF. CDR3 nucleotides: TGTGCCAGTAGTACTAGCGGGAGCACAGATACGCAGTATTTT. Looking up the rest from reference TRBV19 and TRBJ2-3 gives the full variable domain: DGGITQSPKYLFRKEGQNVTLSCEQNLNHDAMYWYRQDPGQGLRLIYYSQIVNDFQKGDIAEGYSVSREKKESFPLTVTSAQKNPTAFYLCASSTSGSTDTQYFGPGTRLTVL.

The chain joins TRBV6-6 to TRBJ2-7, with 7 nucleotides matching TRBD1. Per the germline V gene, CDR1 is MNHNY and CDR2 is SVGAGI (reference sequence). The CDR3 length is 15 residues. Trimming at V came to 2 bases and at J to 5 bases, leaving 9 bases not matched to a gene. The CDR3 nucleotides read TGTGCCAGCAGTTACCAAAAGGCGACAGGGAACGAGCAGTACTTC. Its protein product is CASSYQKATGNEQYF.

As regards this clone: In the same sample, other DNA sequences code for this CDR3. The rearrangement joins TRBV5-1 to TRBJ2-1, with 7 nucleotides matching TRBD2. Germline V gives CDR1 SGHRS, CDR2 YFSETQ. The CDR3 runs 12 residues. V lost 4 bases and J lost 7; bases outside the gene matches: 2. Here the CDR3 reads CASSSSGNEQFF. CDR3 nucleotides: TGCGCCAGCAGCAGTAGCGGGAATGAGCAGTTCTTC.

With regard to this clone: Its ends do not fully match the called genes, so a read error is possible. The V gene is TRBV7-7, the J gene TRBJ2-1; 7 nucleotides agree with TRBD1. The CDR3 has 15 amino acids. Germline CDR1 SSHAT, CDR2 FNYEAQ (reference sequence). The CDR3 protein is CASSRRGGNIDEQFF. The CDR3 DNA reads TGTGCTAGCAGCCGGCGAGGGGGCAATATAGATGAGCAGTTCTTC.